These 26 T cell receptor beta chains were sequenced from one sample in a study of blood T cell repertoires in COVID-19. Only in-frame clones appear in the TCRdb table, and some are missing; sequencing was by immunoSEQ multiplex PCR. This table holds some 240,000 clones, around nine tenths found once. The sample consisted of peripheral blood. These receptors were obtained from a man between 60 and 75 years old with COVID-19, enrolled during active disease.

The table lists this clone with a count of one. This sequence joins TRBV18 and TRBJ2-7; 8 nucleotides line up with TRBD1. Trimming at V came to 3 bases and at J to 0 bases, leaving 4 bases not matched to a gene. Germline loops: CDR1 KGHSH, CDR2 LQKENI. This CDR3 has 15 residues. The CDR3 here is CASSPMGTGSYEQYF. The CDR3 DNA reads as TGTGCCAGCTCACCTATGGGGACAGGCTCCTACGAGCAGTACTTC.

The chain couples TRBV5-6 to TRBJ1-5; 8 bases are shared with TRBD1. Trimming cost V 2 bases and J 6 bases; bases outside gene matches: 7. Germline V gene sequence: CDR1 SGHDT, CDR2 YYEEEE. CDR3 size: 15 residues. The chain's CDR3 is CASSFLAQGVQPQHF. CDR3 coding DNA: TGTGCCAGCAGCTTTTTGGCACAGGGGGTTCAGCCCCAGCATTTT.

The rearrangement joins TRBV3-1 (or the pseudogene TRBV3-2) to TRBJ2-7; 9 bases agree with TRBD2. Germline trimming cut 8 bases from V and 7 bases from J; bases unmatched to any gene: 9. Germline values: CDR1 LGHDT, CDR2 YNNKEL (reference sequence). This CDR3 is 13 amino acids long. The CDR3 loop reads CASYGGGAREQYF. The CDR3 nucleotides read TGTGCCAGCTATGGCGGGGGGGCGCGGGAGCAGTACTTC.

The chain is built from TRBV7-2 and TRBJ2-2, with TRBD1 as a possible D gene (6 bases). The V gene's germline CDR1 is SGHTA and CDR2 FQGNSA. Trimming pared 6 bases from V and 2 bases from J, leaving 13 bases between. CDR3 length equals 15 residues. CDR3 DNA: TGTGCCAGCAGGGTACAGGGATTCAACACCGGGGAGCTGTTTTTT. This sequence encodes CASRVQGFNTGELFF.

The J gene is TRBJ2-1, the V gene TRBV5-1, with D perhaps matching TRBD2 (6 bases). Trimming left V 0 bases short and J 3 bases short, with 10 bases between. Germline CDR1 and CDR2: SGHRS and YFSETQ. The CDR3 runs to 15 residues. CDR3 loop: CASSLAVGGYNEQFF. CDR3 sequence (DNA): TGCGCCAGCAGCTTGGCCGTGGGGGGCTACAATGAGCAGTTCTTC.

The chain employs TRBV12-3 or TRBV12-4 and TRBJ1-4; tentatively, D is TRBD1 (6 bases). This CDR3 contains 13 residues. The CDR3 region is CGQGMRPNEKLFF. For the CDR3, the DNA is TGTGGGCAGGGGATGCGTCCTAATGAAAAACTGTTTTTT.

This CDR3 reads CASSLRGGPSNQPQHF. In nucleotides, the CDR3 is TGTGCCAGCAGCCTGAGGGGGGGGCCTAGCAATCAGCCCCAGCATTTT. This chain connects TRBV5-6 to TRBJ1-5; possible D gene TRBD1, 6 bases. The CDR3 runs to 16 residues. Trimming shortened V by 4 bases and J by 0 bases, and 14 bases separated the two germline ends. Looked up from germline, CDR1 is SGHDT and CDR2 is YYEEEE.

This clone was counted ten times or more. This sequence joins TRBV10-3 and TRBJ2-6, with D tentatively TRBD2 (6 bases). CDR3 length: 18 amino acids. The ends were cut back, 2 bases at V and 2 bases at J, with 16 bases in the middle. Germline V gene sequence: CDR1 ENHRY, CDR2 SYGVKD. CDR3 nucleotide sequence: TGTGCCATCAGTGAGGTTGTGGCGGGAATCGCTGGGGCCAACGTCCTGACTTTC. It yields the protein CAISEVVAGIAGANVLTF.

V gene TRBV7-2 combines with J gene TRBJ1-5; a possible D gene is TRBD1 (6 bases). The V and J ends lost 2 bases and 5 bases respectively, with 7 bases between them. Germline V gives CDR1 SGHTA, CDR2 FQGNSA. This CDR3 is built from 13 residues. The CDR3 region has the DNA TGTGCCAGCAGCTTAAAGGGGGATCAGCCCCAGCATTTT. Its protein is CASSLKGDQPQHF.

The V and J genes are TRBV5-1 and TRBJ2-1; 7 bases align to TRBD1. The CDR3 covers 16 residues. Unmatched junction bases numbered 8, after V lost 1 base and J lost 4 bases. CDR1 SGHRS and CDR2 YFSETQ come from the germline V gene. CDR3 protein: CASSLFTGAPYNEQFF. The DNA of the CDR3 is TGCGCCAGCAGCTTGTTTACAGGGGCCCCTTACAATGAGCAGTTCTTC. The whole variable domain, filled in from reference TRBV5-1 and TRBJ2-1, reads KAGVTQTPRYLIKTRGQQVTLSCSPISGHRSVSWYQQTPGQGLQFLFEYFSETQRNKGNFPGRFSGRQFSNSRSEMNVSTLELGDSALYLCASSLFTGAPYNEQFFGPGTRLTVL.

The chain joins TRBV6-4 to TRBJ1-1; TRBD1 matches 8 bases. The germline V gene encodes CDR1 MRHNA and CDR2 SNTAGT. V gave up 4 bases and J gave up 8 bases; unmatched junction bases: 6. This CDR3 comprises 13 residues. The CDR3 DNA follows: TGTGCCAGCAGTGCCAACCGGGACAGGGAAGCTTTCTTT. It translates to CASSANRDREAFF.

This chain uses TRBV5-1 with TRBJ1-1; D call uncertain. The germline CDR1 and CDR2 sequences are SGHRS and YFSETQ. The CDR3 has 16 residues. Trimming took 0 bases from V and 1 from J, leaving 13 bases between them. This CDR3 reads CASSLAGRQWNTEAFF. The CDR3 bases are TGCGCCAGCAGCTTGGCCGGCAGGCAATGGAACACTGAAGCTTTCTTT.

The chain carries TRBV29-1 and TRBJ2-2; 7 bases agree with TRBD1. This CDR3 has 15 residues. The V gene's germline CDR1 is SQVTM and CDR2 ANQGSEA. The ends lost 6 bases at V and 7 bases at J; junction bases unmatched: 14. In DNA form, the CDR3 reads TGCAGCGTCGCGTCGAGACGACAGGGAGACGGGGAGCTGTTTTTT. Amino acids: CSVASRRQGDGELFF.

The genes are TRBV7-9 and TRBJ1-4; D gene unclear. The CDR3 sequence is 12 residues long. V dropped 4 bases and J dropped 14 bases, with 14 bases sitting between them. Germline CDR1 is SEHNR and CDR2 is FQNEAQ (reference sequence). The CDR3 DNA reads TGTGCCAGCAGCTCGGCGGCCTCTCCTCTGTTTTTT. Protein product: CASSSAASPLFF. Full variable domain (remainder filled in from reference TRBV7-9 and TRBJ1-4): DTGVSQNPRHKITKRGQNVTFRCDPISEHNRLYWYRQTLGQGPEFLTYFQNEAQLEKSRLLSDRFSAERPKGSFSTLEIQRTEQGDSAMYLCASSSAASPLFFGSGTQLSVL.

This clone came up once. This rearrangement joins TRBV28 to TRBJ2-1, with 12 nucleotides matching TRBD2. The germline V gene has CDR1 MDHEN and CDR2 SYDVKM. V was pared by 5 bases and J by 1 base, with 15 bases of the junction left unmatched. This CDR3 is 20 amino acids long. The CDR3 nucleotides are TGTGCCAGCAGTCTCAAAAGACTAGCGGGAGCCCTCGGTTCCTACAATGAGCAGTTCTTC. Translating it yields CASSLKRLAGALGSYNEQFF.

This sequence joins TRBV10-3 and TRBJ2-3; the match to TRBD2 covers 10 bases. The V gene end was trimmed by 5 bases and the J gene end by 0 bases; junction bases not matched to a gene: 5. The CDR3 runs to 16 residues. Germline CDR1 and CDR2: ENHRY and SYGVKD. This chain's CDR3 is CAISKGSGGSTDTQYF. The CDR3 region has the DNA TGTGCCATCAGTAAAGGTAGCGGGGGGAGCACAGATACGCAGTATTTT.

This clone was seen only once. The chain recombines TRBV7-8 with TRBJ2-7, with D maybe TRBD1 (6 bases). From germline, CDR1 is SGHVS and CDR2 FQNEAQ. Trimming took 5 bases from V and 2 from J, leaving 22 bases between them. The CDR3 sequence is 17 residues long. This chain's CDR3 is CASSPTVFGRGTYEQYF. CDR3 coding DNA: TGTGCCAGCAGCCCCACCGTGTTCGGCAGGGGAACCTACGAGCAGTACTTC.

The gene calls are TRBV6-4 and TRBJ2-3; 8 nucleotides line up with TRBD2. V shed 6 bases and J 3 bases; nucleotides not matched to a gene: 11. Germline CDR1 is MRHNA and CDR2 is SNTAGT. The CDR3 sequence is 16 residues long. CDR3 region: CASRYPSGRLTDTQYF. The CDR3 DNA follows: TGTGCCAGCAGGTACCCGAGCGGGAGATTAACAGATACGCAGTATTTT.

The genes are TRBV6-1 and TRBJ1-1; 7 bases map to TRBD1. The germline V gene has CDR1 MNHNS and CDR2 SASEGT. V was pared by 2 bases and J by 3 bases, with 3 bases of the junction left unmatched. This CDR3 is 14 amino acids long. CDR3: CASSESGGYTEAFF. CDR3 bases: TGTGCCAGCAGTGAATCAGGGGGGTACACTGAAGCTTTCTTT.

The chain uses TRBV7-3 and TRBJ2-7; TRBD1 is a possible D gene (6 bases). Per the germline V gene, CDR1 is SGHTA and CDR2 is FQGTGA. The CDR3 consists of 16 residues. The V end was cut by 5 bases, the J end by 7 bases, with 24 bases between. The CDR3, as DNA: TGTGCCAGCAGCCCAACATCAGGGGTTATTGGCTCGGAGCAGTACTTC. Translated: CASSPTSGVIGSEQYF.

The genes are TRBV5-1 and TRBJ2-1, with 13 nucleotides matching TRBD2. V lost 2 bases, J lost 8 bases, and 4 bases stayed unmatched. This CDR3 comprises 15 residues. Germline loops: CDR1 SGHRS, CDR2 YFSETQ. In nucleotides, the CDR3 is TGCGCCAGCAGCTTCGCAACTAGCGGGAGGGATGAGCAGTTCTTC. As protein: CASSFATSGRDEQFF.

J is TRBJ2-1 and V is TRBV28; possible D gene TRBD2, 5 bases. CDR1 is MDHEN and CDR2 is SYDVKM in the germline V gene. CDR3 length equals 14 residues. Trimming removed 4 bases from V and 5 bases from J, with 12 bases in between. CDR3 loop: CASSSGSTHNEQFF. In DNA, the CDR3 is TGTGCCAGCAGTTCGGGATCGACCCACAATGAGCAGTTCTTC.

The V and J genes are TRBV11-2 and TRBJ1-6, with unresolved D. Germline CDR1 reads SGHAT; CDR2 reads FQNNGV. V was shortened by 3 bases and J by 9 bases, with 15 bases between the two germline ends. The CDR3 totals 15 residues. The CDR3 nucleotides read TGTGCCAGCAGCTTGCAGGCTTCGGGGAGTTCACCCCTCCACTTT. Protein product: CASSLQASGSSPLHF.

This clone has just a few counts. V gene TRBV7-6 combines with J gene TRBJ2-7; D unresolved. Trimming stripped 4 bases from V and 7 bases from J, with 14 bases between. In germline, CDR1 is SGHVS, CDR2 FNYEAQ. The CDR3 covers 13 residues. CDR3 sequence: CASSYTRGQEQYF. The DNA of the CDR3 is TGTGCCAGCAGCTATACGCGTGGGCAAGAGCAGTACTTC.

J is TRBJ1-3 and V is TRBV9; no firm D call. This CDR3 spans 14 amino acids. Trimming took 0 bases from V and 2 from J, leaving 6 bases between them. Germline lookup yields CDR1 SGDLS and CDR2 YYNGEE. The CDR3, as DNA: TGTGCCAGCAGCGTAGAATTAGCTGGAAACACCATATATTTT. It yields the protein CASSVELAGNTIYF.

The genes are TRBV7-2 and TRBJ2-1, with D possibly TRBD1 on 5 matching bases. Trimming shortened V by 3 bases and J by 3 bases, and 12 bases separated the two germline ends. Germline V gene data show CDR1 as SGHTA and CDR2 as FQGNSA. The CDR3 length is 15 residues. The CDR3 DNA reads TGTGCCAGCAGCTTGGGGCATGGAAGCTACAATGAGCAGTTCTTC. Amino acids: CASSLGHGSYNEQFF.